This section outlines one T cell receptor (beta chain) sequence together with its context. The target antigen is unknown. Losses at the gene ends were 1 base for V and 1 base for J; bases not matched to a gene: 2. The CDR3 is 14 amino acids. In germline, CDR1 is SQVTM, CDR2 ANQGSEA. This specimen belongs to a study of cytomegalovirus exposure and HLA in healthy donors. The wider study: The roughly 120 million unique TCR beta sequences, from 150 million to 200 million T cells, were found by an earlier analysis. Tens of millions of unique TCRs from HLA-typed donors made up an early data release.

Study findings and constraints: For TCR beta chains, V- and J-gene trimming was later linked to a missense DCLRE1C variant.

PCR used 60 Vbeta primers and 13 Jbeta primers. Measured with immunoSEQ multiplex PCR; TCRdb has only the in-frame clones, and not every one. The data contain around 110,000 clones, roughly four fifths of them seen just once; the ten biggest clones take up 1.5% to 2%. The rearrangement uses TRBV29-1 and TRBJ1-1, with 8 bases that match TRBD1. What was sequenced was PBMCs. This TCR came from a man between 50 and 59 years old in good health and CMV-seronegative. CDR3 protein: CSVEGDRRNTEAFF. For the CDR3, the DNA is TGCAGCGTTGAAGGGGACAGGCGGAACACTGAAGCTTTCTTT.